A selection of T cell receptor beta chains follows, all from one sample in a study of T cells in Graves' hyperthyroidism and ophthalmopathy. TCRdb reprocessed the multiplex PCR reads via MiXCR and lists one record per CDR3 protein. The sample carries more than 300,000 distinct CDR3 sequences, roughly 17% recorded once. Input material: blood. The receptors originated from a woman aged 25 to 45 with Graves' hyperthyroidism that later progressed to Graves' ophthalmopathy. The CDR3 runs from the conserved cysteine through the conserved F or W. D genes are given only for firm matches. Clone size is not always given. Where it is, it says once, few, many or a class for expanded clones.

j_call | d_call | clone_size | v_call | cdr3_nt | cdr3_aa
TRBJ2-2 | TRBD2 | many | TRBV28 | TGTGCCAGCAGTTTTCTAGCGGGAATCCCCGGGGAGCTGTTTTTT | CASSFLAGIPGELFF
TRBJ1-2 | NA | few | TRBV5-6 | TGTGCCAGCAGCTTGGCCGGGGTTCTTGATGGCTACACCTTC | CASSLAGVLDGYTF
TRBJ1-5 | NA | NA | TRBV19 | TGTGCCAGTAGTATAAGTAGGGGCAATCAGCCCCAGCATTTT | CASSISRGNQPQHF
TRBJ2-1 | NA | many | TRBV5-1 | TGCGCCAGCAGCACAACCACCACCTCCTACAATGAACAGTTCTTC | CASSTTTTSYNEQFF
TRBJ2-3 | NA | NA | TRBV6-1 | TGTGCCAGCGGGGCACAAGGGGATACGCAGTATTTT | CASGAQGDTQYF
TRBJ1-5 | NA | few | TRBV12-3/TRBV12-4 | TGTGCCAGCAGTTTGTGGACAGAAGATAATCAGCCCCAGCATTTT | CASSLWTEDNQPQHF
TRBJ1-5 | NA | many | TRBV12-3/TRBV12-4 | TGTGCCAGCAGTTTAGCGCTAGATATAGGTGCGGATCAGCCCCAGCATTTT | CASSLALDIGADQPQHF
TRBJ1-3 | NA | NA | TRBV10-3 | TGTGCCATCAGTGCACTAACAGGGCGGTACTCCGGAAACACCATATATTTT | CAISALTGRYSGNTIYF
TRBJ2-2 | TRBD2 | many | TRBV6-5 | TGTGCCAGCAGTTACTCGACTAGCAGAGACACCGGGGAGCTGTTTTTT | CASSYSTSRDTGELFF
TRBJ1-1 | NA | few | TRBV19 | TGTGCCAGTATCGAGGAGAACACTGAAGCTTTCTTT | CASIEENTEAFF
TRBJ2-5 | NA | many | TRBV29-1 | TGCAGCGTTAGACAGAGATCCCAAGAGACCCAGTACTTC | CSVRQRSQETQYF
TRBJ2-7 | NA | NA | TRBV2 | TGTGCCAGCAGGTTCCGGCACAGTTCCTACGGGCAGTACTTC | CASRFRHSSYGQYF
TRBJ2-3 | NA | NA | TRBV20-1 | TGCAGTGCCGGCAGGTTTCCAGATACGCAGTATTTT | CSAGRFPDTQYF
TRBJ2-5 | NA | NA | TRBV4-1 | TGCGCCAGCAGCCAAGAATCCGGGTCTGAGGCCCAGTACTTC | CASSQESGSEAQYF
TRBJ1-3 | TRBD1 | many | TRBV12-3/TRBV12-4 | TGTGCCAGCAGTTCAAGGGGGCTCGGAAACACCATATATTTT | CASSSRGLGNTIYF
TRBJ1-5 | TRBD1 | many | TRBV11-2 | TGTGCCAGCAGCTTGAGTACAGGGGATCAGCCCCAGCATTTT | CASSLSTGDQPQHF
TRBJ2-2 | NA | many | TRBV28 | TGTGCCAGCAGCCCGAGTATTGACAATTTTAACACCGGGGAGCTGTTTTTT | CASSPSIDNFNTGELFF
TRBJ1-1 | TRBD1 | many | TRBV6-1 | TGTGCCAGCAGTATCCTACAGGGGTTCACTGAAGCTTTCTTT | CASSILQGFTEAFF
TRBJ1-1 | NA | once | TRBV27 | TGTGCCAGCAGTTTAGAGGGGGAGTGGACTGAAGCTTTCTTT | CASSLEGEWTEAFF
TRBJ1-3 | NA | NA | TRBV9 | TGTGCCAGCAGCGTAGATATAGTCTCTGGAAAGACCATATATTTT | CASSVDIVSGKTIYF
TRBJ2-7 | NA | NA | TRBV7-9 | TGTGCCAGCAGCATCGGAAACCGACCCGGCGGCGAGCAGTACTTC | CASSIGNRPGGEQYF
TRBJ1-2 | NA | many | TRBV30 | TGTGCCTGGAGTCTACTTCTGGGCGGCTACACCTTC | CAWSLLLGGYTF
TRBJ1-6 | TRBD1 | many | TRBV12-3/TRBV12-4 | TGTGCCAGCAGCAACCGGGACAGGGTAAATTCACCCCTCCACTTT | CASSNRDRVNSPLHF
TRBJ1-1 | NA | few | TRBV19 | TGTGCTAGTAGTATAGTAGGGGACACTGAAGCTTTCTTT | CASSIVGDTEAFF
TRBJ1-4 | TRBD1 | few | TRBV5-5 | TGTGCCAGCAGATCCACGACAAGACAGGGGGCGGTTGAAAAACTGTTTTTT | CASRSTTRQGAVEKLFF
TRBJ2-1 | NA | few | TRBV28 | TGTGCCAGCACGAGGCTCCGGGCAGGGATGAATGAGCGGTTCTTC | CASTRLRAGMNERFF
TRBJ2-2 | TRBD1 | NA | TRBV7-9 | TGTGCCAGCAGCTTTCCTACAGGGGGTCGCACCGGGGAGCTGTTTTTT | CASSFPTGGRTGELFF